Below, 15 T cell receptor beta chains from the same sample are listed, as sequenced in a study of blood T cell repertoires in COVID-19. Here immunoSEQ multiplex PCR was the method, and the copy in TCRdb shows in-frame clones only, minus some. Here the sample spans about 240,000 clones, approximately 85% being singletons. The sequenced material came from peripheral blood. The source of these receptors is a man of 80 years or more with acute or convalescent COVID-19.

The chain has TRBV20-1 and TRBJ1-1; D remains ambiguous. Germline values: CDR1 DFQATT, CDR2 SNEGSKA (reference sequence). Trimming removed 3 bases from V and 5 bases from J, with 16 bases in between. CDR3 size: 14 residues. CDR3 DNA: TGCAGTGCTAGTTCCGAGGCGGTTAATACTGAAGCTTTCTTT. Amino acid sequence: CSASSEAVNTEAFF.

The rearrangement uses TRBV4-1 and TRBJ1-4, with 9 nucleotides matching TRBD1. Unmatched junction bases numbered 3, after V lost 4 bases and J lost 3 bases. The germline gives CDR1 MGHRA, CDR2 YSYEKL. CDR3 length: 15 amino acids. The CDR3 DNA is TGCGCCAGCAGCCTCCGACAGGGGGCTAATGAAAAACTGTTTTTT. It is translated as CASSLRQGANEKLFF.

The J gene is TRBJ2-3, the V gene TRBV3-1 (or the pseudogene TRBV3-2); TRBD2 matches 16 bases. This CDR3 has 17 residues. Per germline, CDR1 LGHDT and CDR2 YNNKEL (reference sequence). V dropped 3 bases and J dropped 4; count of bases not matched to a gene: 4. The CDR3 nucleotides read TGTGCCAGCAGCCAGGGACTAGCGGGAGGGCCCTCAGATACGCAGTATTTT. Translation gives CASSQGLAGGPSDTQYF.

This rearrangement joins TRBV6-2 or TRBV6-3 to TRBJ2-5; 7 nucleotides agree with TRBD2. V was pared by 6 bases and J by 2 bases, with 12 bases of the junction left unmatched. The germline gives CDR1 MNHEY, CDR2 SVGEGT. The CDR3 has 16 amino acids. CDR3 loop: CASSPRGAGVQETQYF. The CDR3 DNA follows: TGTGCCAGCAGCCCCAGAGGGGCGGGGGTACAAGAGACCCAGTACTTC.

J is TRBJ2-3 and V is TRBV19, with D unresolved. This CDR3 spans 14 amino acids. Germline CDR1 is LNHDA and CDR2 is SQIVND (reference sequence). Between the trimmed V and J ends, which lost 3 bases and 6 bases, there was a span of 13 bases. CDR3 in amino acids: CASSMLTRSDTQYF. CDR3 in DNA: TGTGCCAGTAGTATGCTCACCCGGTCCGATACGCAGTATTTT.

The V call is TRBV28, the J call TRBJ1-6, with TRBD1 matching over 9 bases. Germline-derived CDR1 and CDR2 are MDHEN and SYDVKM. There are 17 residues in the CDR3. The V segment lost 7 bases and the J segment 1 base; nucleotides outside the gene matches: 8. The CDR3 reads CASISEGQGSYNSPLHF. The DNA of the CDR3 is TGTGCCAGCATCTCCGAGGGACAGGGATCCTATAATTCACCCCTCCACTTT. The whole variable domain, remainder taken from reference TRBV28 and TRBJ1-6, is DVKVTQSSRYLVKRTGEKVFLECVQDMDHENMFWYRQDPGLGLRLIYFSYDVKMKEKGDIPEGYSVSREKKERFSLILESASTNQTSMYLCASISEGQGSYNSPLHFGNGTRLTVT.

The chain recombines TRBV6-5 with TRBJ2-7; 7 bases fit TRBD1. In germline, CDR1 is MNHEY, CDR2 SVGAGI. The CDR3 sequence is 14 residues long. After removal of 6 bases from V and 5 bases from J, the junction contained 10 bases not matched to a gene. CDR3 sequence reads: CASRRTGYPHEQYF. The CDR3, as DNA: TGTGCCAGCAGAAGGACAGGTTACCCCCACGAGCAGTACTTC.

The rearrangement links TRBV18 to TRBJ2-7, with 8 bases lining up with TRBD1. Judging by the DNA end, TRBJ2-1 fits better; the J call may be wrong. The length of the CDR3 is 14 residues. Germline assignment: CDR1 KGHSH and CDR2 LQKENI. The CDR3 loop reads CASSPPGTGNEQFF. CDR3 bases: TGTGCCAGCTCACCACCCGGGACAGGAAATGAGCAGTTCTTC.

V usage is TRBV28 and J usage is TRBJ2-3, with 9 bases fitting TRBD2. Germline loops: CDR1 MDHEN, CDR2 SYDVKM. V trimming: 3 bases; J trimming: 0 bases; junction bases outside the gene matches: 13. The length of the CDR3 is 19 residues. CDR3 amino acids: CASSFPTSGRSGSTDTQYF. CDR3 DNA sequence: TGTGCCAGCAGTTTTCCGACTAGCGGCCGGTCCGGGAGCACAGATACGCAGTATTTT. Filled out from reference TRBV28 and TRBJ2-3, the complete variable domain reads DVKVTQSSRYLVKRTGEKVFLECVQDMDHENMFWYRQDPGLGLRLIYFSYDVKMKEKGDIPEGYSVSREKKERFSLILESASTNQTSMYLCASSFPTSGRSGSTDTQYFGPGTRLTVL.

Here the CDR3 DNA reads TGCAGTGCTACTTTCAATGAGCAGTTCTTC. Residues: CSATFNEQFF. The chain recombines TRBV20-1 with TRBJ2-1; the D is unclear. The CDR3 is 10 residues long. Germline V gene lookup returns CDR1 DFQATT and CDR2 SNEGSKA (reference sequence). Trimming stripped 4 bases from V and 6 bases from J, with 4 bases between.

The CDR3 region has the DNA TGTGCCAGCAGCCATGGGACAGGGGGCATCACCGGGGAGCTGTTTTTT. Protein: CASSHGTGGITGELFF. The genes are TRBV14 and TRBJ2-2; 12 bases fit TRBD1. Germline V gives CDR1 SGHDN, CDR2 FVKESK. The CDR3 consists of 16 residues. V trimming: 3 bases; J trimming: 4 bases; junction bases outside the gene matches: 3.

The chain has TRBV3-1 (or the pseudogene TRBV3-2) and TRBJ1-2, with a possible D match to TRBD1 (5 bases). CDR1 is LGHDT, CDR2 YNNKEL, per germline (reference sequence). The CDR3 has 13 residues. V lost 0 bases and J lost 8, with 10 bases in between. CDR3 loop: CASSQDRAWGYTF. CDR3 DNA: TGTGCCAGCAGCCAAGACAGGGCTTGGGGCTACACCTTC.

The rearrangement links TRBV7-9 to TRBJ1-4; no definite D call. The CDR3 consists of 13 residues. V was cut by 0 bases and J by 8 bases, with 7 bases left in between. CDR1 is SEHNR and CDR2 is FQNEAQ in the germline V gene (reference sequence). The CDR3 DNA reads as TGTGCCAGCAGCTTAGCGCAGGCAGAAAAACTGTTTTTT. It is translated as CASSLAQAEKLFF.

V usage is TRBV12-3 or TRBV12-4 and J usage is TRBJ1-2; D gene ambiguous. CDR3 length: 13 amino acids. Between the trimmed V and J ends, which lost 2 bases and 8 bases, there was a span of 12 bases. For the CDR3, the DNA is TGTGCCAGCAGTTTAACGGGAATGAGGGGCTACACCTTC. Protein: CASSLTGMRGYTF.

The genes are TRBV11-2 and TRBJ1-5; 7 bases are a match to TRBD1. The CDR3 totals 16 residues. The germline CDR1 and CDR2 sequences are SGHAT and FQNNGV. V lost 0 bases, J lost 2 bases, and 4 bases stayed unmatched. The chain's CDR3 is CASSLDGTGGNQPQHF. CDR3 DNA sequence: TGTGCCAGCAGCTTAGATGGAACAGGGGGCAATCAGCCCCAGCATTTT.